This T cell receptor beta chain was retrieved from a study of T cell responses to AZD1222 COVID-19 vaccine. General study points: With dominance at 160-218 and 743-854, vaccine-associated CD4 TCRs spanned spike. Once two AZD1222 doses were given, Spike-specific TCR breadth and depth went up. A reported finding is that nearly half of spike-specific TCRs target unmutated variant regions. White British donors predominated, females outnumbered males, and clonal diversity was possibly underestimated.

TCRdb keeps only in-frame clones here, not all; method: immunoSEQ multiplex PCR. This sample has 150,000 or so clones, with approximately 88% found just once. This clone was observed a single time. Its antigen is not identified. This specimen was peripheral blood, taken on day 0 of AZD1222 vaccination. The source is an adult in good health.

The CDR3 nucleotides read TGTGCCAGCAGCCAACAATCGAGGGACTATGGCTACACCTTC. Protein sequence: CASSQQSRDYGYTF. This rearrangement joins TRBV4-2 to TRBJ1-2; D is unresolved. The germline V and J ends were trimmed by 2 bases and 3 bases, with 10 bases remaining between them. There are 14 residues in the CDR3. Germline assignment: CDR1 LGHNA and CDR2 YNFKEQ.